Below are 27 T cell receptor beta chains sequenced from a single sample in a study of memory CD4+ T cells and cytomegalovirus serostatus. Some clones are missing from TCRdb's copy, which holds only in-frame ones; the method was immunoSEQ multiplex PCR. This repertoire shows approximately 47,000 clones, around 82% found once; its top ten account for approximately 0.96%. The sort gate was single viable CD3+CD4+CD8-CD45RO+ cells for memory CD4+ T cells. The sample was memory CD4+ T cells from blood. These receptors originate from an adult in good health and CMV-seronegative.

The CDR3 DNA sequence: TGTGCCAGCAGTTTAGGGGCGGGGGGCCTTACAGATACGCAGTATTTT. This translates into CASSLGAGGLTDTQYF. The chain carries TRBV27 and TRBJ2-3; 8 bases match TRBD2. Germline CDR1 MNHEY, CDR2 SMNVEV (reference sequence). With V trimmed by 2 bases and J by 3 bases, 7 bases remained unmatched. The CDR3 has 16 residues.

This clone was seen just once. The gene calls are TRBV5-8 and TRBJ1-1; D gene uncertain. Germline V gene lookup returns CDR1 SGHTS and CDR2 YDEGEE. The CDR3 loop spans 14 amino acids. Trimming removed 2 bases from V and 1 base from J, with 9 bases in between. The CDR3 loop is CASSFGVGNTEAFF. DNA of the CDR3: TGTGCCAGCAGCTTCGGGGTGGGGAACACTGAAGCTTTCTTT.

This clone showed up just once. The chain is built from TRBV6-5 and TRBJ1-5, with TRBD1 matching over 9 bases. The V gene end was trimmed by 5 bases and the J gene end by 6 bases; junction bases not matched to a gene: 2. The CDR3 is 13 amino acids. Germline CDR1 reads MNHEY; CDR2 reads SVGAGI. The CDR3 sequence: CASSIQGAQPQHF. CDR3 bases: TGTGCCAGCAGTATACAGGGGGCTCAGCCCCAGCATTTT.

The V gene is TRBV10-3, the J gene TRBJ2-3; 9 positions match TRBD2. V gave up 4 bases and J gave up 1 base; unmatched junction bases: 12. CDR1 and CDR2 from the germline V gene are ENHRY and SYGVKD. The CDR3 spans 18 residues. The CDR3 region is CAISGGSGGPGGTDTQYF. CDR3 bases: TGTGCCATCAGTGGGGGTAGCGGGGGCCCCGGGGGCACAGATACGCAGTATTTT.

The chain links TRBV15 to TRBJ1-2; tentatively, D is TRBD1 (5 bases). CDR3 length: 12 residues. V was clipped by 4 bases and J by 4 bases, with 7 bases between them. Germline CDR1 and CDR2: LNHNV and YYDKDF (reference sequence). CDR3 in DNA: TGTGCCACCAGCACAACAGGCTATGGCTACACCTTC. Amino acid sequence: CATSTTGYGYTF.

This rearrangement joins TRBV2 to TRBJ2-5; tentatively, D is TRBD2 (7 bases). The CDR3 has 13 residues. Trimming cost V 7 bases and J 5 bases, with 14 bases left between them. Per germline, CDR1 SNHLY and CDR2 FYNNEI. In DNA form, the CDR3 reads TGTGCCAGCAATACAGGGCGGGGGGAGACCCAGTACTTC. Its translation is CASNTGRGETQYF.

J is TRBJ2-1 and V is TRBV18; 9 bases map to TRBD1. The CDR3 loop spans 16 amino acids. V lost 3 bases and J lost 9; bases outside the gene matches: 12. CDR1 is KGHSH and CDR2 is LQKENI in the germline V gene. CDR3 coding DNA: TGTGCCAGCTCACCGCGGCCGGGACAGGGAGGTAGTGAGCAGTTCTTC. Translated: CASSPRPGQGGSEQFF.

The gene calls are TRBV7-2 and TRBJ1-2; perhaps TRBD1 as D (5 bases). The germline V gene encodes CDR1 SGHTA and CDR2 FQGNSA. V dropped 8 bases and J dropped 5 bases, with 21 bases sitting between them. The CDR3 contains 15 residues. CDR3 coding DNA: TGTGCCAGCGCCCCCGCCGACAGAGTTTTGTATGGCTACACCTTC. Protein: CASAPADRVLYGYTF.

This chain joins TRBV7-3 and TRBJ1-2; 8 nucleotides align to TRBD1. This CDR3 region has 16 residues. Germline V gene lookup returns CDR1 SGHTA and CDR2 FQGTGA. The junction had 16 bases not matched to a gene; V was cut back by 5 bases and J by 8 bases. The CDR3 region has the DNA TGTGCCAGCAGCAACATTATCCAGGGGGCAGAAGAGGGCTACACCTTC. Its protein product is CASSNIIQGAEEGYTF.

This rearrangement joins TRBV4-3 to TRBJ1-2; the D is unclear. CDR3 length: 17 amino acids. In germline, CDR1 is LGHNA, CDR2 YSLEER. The ends were cut back, 0 bases at V and 5 bases at J, with 19 bases in the middle. The CDR3 DNA sequence: TGCGCCAGCAGCCAAGATTATTACGGCAGTCAACTATATGGCTACACCTTC. This codes for CASSQDYYGSQLYGYTF.

The rearrangement joins TRBV5-1 to TRBJ1-5; 8 bases fit TRBD1. The CDR3 has 15 residues. J gave up 4 bases and V 0 bases, and 3 bases lay outside the gene matches. Germline loops: CDR1 SGHRS, CDR2 YFSETQ. CDR3 protein: CASSLGTGTNQPQHF. DNA for the CDR3: TGCGCCAGCAGCTTGGGGACAGGGACGAATCAGCCCCAGCATTTT.

The table lists this clone with a count of one. The V and J genes are TRBV29-1 and TRBJ1-2; D remains ambiguous. This CDR3 contains 15 residues. Germline lookup yields CDR1 SQVTM and CDR2 ANQGSEA. V lost 6 bases, J lost 4 bases, and 21 bases lay in between. The CDR3 protein is CSVESDLGYGYGYTF. For the CDR3, the DNA is TGCAGCGTCGAAAGTGATCTAGGGTATGGCTATGGCTACACCTTC.

This chain joins TRBV11-2 and TRBJ1-5, with TRBD1 as a possible D gene (6 bases). V was clipped by 5 bases and J by 6 bases, with 14 bases between them. This CDR3 has 14 amino acids. The germline CDR1 and CDR2 sequences are SGHAT and FQNNGV. The CDR3 loop is CASSQQGTSQPQHF. CDR3 nucleotide sequence: TGTGCCAGCAGCCAACAGGGAACCAGTCAGCCCCAGCATTTT.

The V call is TRBV6-6, the J call TRBJ1-6, with TRBD1 matching over 9 bases. Germline V gene lookup returns CDR1 MNHNY and CDR2 SVGAGI (reference sequence). The CDR3 totals 15 residues. The V and J ends lost 6 bases and 6 bases, in that order; junction bases with no gene match: 6. The CDR3 protein is CASRSRGQGNSPLHF. The CDR3 DNA reads TGTGCCAGCAGAAGCCGGGGACAGGGTAATTCACCCCTCCACTTT.

The V and J genes are TRBV7-6 and TRBJ2-6; D may be TRBD1 (5 bases). This CDR3 region has 15 residues. V gave up 7 bases and J gave up 0 bases, with 10 bases separating them. Germline V gene data show CDR1 as SGHVS and CDR2 as FNYEAQ. CDR3: CASTTGNSGANVLTF. The CDR3 bases are TGTGCCAGCACTACAGGAAACTCTGGGGCCAACGTCCTGACTTTC.

The chain is built from TRBV4-3 and TRBJ2-1; D may be TRBD2 (6 bases). There are 16 residues in the CDR3. The germline gives CDR1 LGHNA, CDR2 YSLEER. V lost 1 base and J lost 7, with 17 bases in between. CDR3 DNA sequence: TGCGCCAGCAGCCAAGTGTCTAGCGTTATGTCAAATGAGCAGTTCTTC. This sequence encodes CASSQVSSVMSNEQFF.

This chain uses TRBV19 with TRBJ1-1; maybe TRBD1 (5 bases). Germline V gives CDR1 LNHDA, CDR2 SQIVND (reference sequence). There are 15 residues in the CDR3. With 5 bases removed from V and 4 bases from J, the gap between germline ends came to 17 bases. The CDR3 protein is CASSLRQSGVTEAFF. In DNA, the CDR3 is TGTGCCAGTAGTCTCCGACAGAGCGGGGTCACTGAAGCTTTCTTT.

This clone has more than one count but fewer than ten. The chain recombines TRBV7-8 with TRBJ2-5, with D possibly matching TRBD2 (5 bases). In germline, CDR1 is SGHVS, CDR2 FQNEAQ. The ends were cut back, 3 bases at V and 3 bases at J, with 8 bases in the middle. CDR3 length: 13 residues. CDR3 loop: CASSFGREETQYF. The DNA of the CDR3 is TGTGCCAGCAGCTTCGGGCGGGAAGAGACCCAGTACTTC.

By sample fraction, this clone is medium-sized. This sequence joins TRBV14 and TRBJ2-1; 10 bases are shared with TRBD1. Unmatched junction bases numbered 13, after V lost 1 base and J lost 4 bases. The CDR3 totals 19 residues. Germline values: CDR1 SGHDN, CDR2 FVKESK. The CDR3 sequence: CASSQVVTLTGGLYNEQFF. CDR3 nucleotide sequence: TGTGCCAGCAGCCAAGTTGTGACCCTGACAGGGGGCTTGTACAATGAGCAGTTCTTC. Based on the CDR3 plus reference TRBV14 and TRBJ2-1, the full variable domain is EAGVTQFPSHSVIEKGQTVTLRCDPISGHDNLYWYRRVMGKEIKFLLHFVKESKQDESGMPNNRFLAERTGGTYSTLKVQPAELEDSGVYFCASSQVVTLTGGLYNEQFFGPGTRLTVL.

The chain is built from TRBV14 and TRBJ1-2; 7 bases line up with TRBD1. The CDR3 is made up of 15 amino acids. V gave up 1 base and J gave up 5 bases; unmatched junction bases: 7. Germline CDR1 is SGHDN and CDR2 is FVKESK. In DNA, the CDR3 is TGTGCCAGCAGCCAAGCGACAGGGCTTTGGTATGGCTACACCTTC. Protein: CASSQATGLWYGYTF.

The V gene is TRBV28, the J gene TRBJ1-6; D uncertain. The CDR3 runs to 17 residues. Between the trimmed V and J ends, which lost 3 bases and 0 bases, there was a span of 12 bases. CDR1 and CDR2 from the germline V gene are MDHEN and SYDVKM. The CDR3 spells CASSLRLSSSYNSPLHF. The CDR3 DNA sequence: TGTGCCAGCAGTTTGAGACTTTCTAGCTCCTATAATTCACCCCTCCACTTT. The entire variable domain, with the rest obtained from reference TRBV28 and TRBJ1-6, is as follows: DVKVTQSSRYLVKRTGEKVFLECVQDMDHENMFWYRQDPGLGLRLIYFSYDVKMKEKGDIPEGYSVSREKKERFSLILESASTNQTSMYLCASSLRLSSSYNSPLHFGNGTRLTVT.

The chain is built from TRBV7-2 and TRBJ1-2; maybe TRBD1 (5 bases). The CDR3 extends over 13 amino acids. V lost 3 bases and J 8 bases, leaving 13 bases between the germline ends. Germline CDR1 reads SGHTA; CDR2 reads FQGNSA. The CDR3 DNA reads TGTGCCAGCAGCTTCGGGGGATTGGGGGGCTACACCTTC. Translating gives CASSFGGLGGYTF. The full variable domain, completed using reference TRBV7-2 and TRBJ1-2, is GAGVSQSPSNKVTEKGKDVELRCDPISGHTALYWYRQSLGQGLEFLIYFQGNSAPDKSGLPSDRFSAERTGGSVSTLTIQRTQQEDSAVYLCASSFGGLGGYTFGSGTRLTVV.

CDR3 amino acids: CASSWDRAGSNIQYF. As DNA, the CDR3 is TGTGCCAGCAGCTGGGACAGGGCGGGCTCAAACATTCAGTACTTC. The V gene is TRBV7-2, the J gene TRBJ2-4, with 9 bases aligning to TRBD1. This CDR3 contains 15 residues. Germline assignment: CDR1 SGHTA and CDR2 FQGNSA. The V and J ends lost 4 bases and 6 bases, in that order; junction bases with no gene match: 7.

This chain links TRBV5-6 with TRBJ1-1; no clear D. The V gene lost 4 bases and the J gene lost 1 base, with 11 bases spanning the gap. CDR1 and CDR2 from the germline V gene are SGHDT and YYEEEE. This CDR3 is 14 amino acids long. CDR3 in amino acids: CASSPTPGNTEAFF. CDR3 nucleotide sequence: TGTGCCAGCAGCCCTACCCCAGGGAACACTGAAGCTTTCTTT. The entire variable domain, with the rest obtained from reference TRBV5-6 and TRBJ1-1, is as follows: DAGVTQSPTHLIKTRGQQVTLRCSPKSGHDTVSWYQQALGQGPQFIFQYYEEEERQRGNFPDRFSGHQFPNYSSELNVNALLLGDSALYLCASSPTPGNTEAFFGQGTRLTVV.

This chain joins TRBV7-2 and TRBJ1-6; no firm D call. The V end lost 5 bases, the J end lost 4 bases, and 12 bases lay between the germline ends. CDR1 and CDR2 from the germline V gene are SGHTA and FQGNSA. This CDR3 comprises 15 residues. The CDR3 nucleotides read TGTGCCAGCAGCGCCCGGGCCGCGTATAATTCACCCCTCCACTTT. Translated, it gives CASSARAAYNSPLHF.

The chain couples TRBV30 to TRBJ2-5, with a weak D call TRBD1 (5 bases). Looked up from germline, CDR1 is GTSNPN and CDR2 is SVGIG (reference sequence). The CDR3 has 16 amino acids. Deletions cut 2 bases from V and 0 bases from J, with 16 bases between. In DNA form, the CDR3 reads TGTGCCTGGAGTCCCCCCCGCCGACAGTACCAAGAGACCCAGTACTTC. Translated: CAWSPPRRQYQETQYF.

V and J are TRBV6-1 and TRBJ1-1, with 8 bases that match TRBD1. Germline V gene lookup returns CDR1 MNHNS and CDR2 SASEGT. The CDR3 runs 15 residues. Germline trimming cut 5 bases from V and 0 bases from J; bases unmatched to any gene: 5. CDR3 amino acids: CASSSGQGMNTEAFF. The CDR3 nucleotides read TGTGCCAGCAGTTCCGGACAGGGCATGAACACTGAAGCTTTCTTT.